Below, one T cell receptor (beta chain) is given with its context. Its cognate antigen is unknown. TCRdb used MiXCR to reprocess the 5' RACE reads, holding one entry per CDR3 protein. This sample carries 250,000 to 350,000 distinct CDR3 sequences, 8.5% to 10% of them seen once, and the ten largest clones take around 3.4%. The sample belongs to a study of T cells after yellow fever vaccination. Background on the study: Preparation used SMART-Seq v4 Ultra Low Input for the low-cell-number fractions.

Study observations and caveats: A secondary response was less intense yet reached its peak sooner, at day 5 versus 15. There was a small share of clonotypes that showed up in both the CD4 and CD8 compartments.

The CDR3 loop spans 13 amino acids. Germline V gene lookup returns CDR1 SQVTM and CDR2 ANQGSEA. V lost 4 bases, J lost 0 bases, and 9 bases lay in between. This receptor was identified in a man aged 18 to 29 who received the YFV17D yellow fever vaccine. This specimen consisted of CD4+ T cells sorted from PBMCs, obtained 5 days after the yellow fever booster vaccination. V and J are TRBV29-1 and TRBJ1-2, with D perhaps matching TRBD1 (6 bases). The CDR3 sequence: CSVGRGPNYGYTF. The CDR3 nucleotides read TGCAGCGTTGGCAGGGGCCCTAACTATGGCTACACCTTC.